A selection of T cell receptor beta chains follows, all from one sample in a study of shared clonotypes between healthy human individuals. Generated by immunoSEQ multiplex PCR, the TCRdb table keeps only in-frame clones and is missing some. The table has about a million clones, approximately 77% seen once. The sequenced material came from memory CD4+ T cells from PBMCs. The receptors were gathered from a man in his late teens or twenties in good health. Some clones in this sample may be carry-over from other donors' samples. Both conserved end residues are part of each CDR3. A D gene is named only where the DNA matches it firmly. Not all rows give a size; the values are once, few, many and, for expanded clones, a class.

V gene: TRBV18
J gene: TRBJ1-4
D gene: NA
clone size: few
CDR3 DNA: TGTGCCAGCTCACTCCTAAGCGAAAAACTGTTTTTT
CDR3 protein: CASSLLSEKLFF

V gene: TRBV7-2
J gene: TRBJ1-2
D gene: NA
clone size: NA
CDR3 DNA: TGTGCCAGCAGCTTCAGGTTGTTTGGCTACACCTTC
CDR3 protein: CASSFRLFGYTF

V gene: TRBV27
J gene: TRBJ2-7
D gene: TRBD2
clone size: NA
CDR3 DNA: TGTGCCAGCAGCAAAAGCCTAGCGGGAGGGACCTACGAGCAGTACTTC
CDR3 protein: CASSKSLAGGTYEQYF

V gene: TRBV6-4
J gene: TRBJ2-3
D gene: NA
clone size: NA
CDR3 DNA: TGTGCCAGCAGTGACGAAGGGGAAGGCCAGGCGCAGTATTTT
CDR3 protein: CASSDEGEGQAQYF

V gene: TRBV21-1
J gene: TRBJ2-1
D gene: NA
clone size: NA
CDR3 DNA: TGTGCCAGCAGCAAAGGAGGGAGAGGCCCGAGGGGTTACAATGAGCAGTTCTTC
CDR3 protein: CASSKGGRGPRGYNEQFF

V gene: TRBV7-2
J gene: TRBJ1-1
D gene: NA
clone size: NA
CDR3 DNA: TGTGCCAGCAGCTTAGTCGGGTCCCCACGGGCCAGTACTGAAGCTTTCTTT
CDR3 protein: CASSLVGSPRASTEAFF

V gene: TRBV4-3
J gene: TRBJ2-7
D gene: NA
clone size: NA
CDR3 DNA: TGCGCCAGCAGCCAAGAGCTCGGGGGAGGCGAGCAGTACTTC
CDR3 protein: CASSQELGGGEQYF

V gene: TRBV2
J gene: TRBJ1-5
D gene: NA
clone size: once
CDR3 DNA: TGTGCCAGCAGGTTGGAGGGGTTATCAGCCCAGCATTTT
CDR3 protein: CASRLEGLSAQHF

V gene: TRBV25-1
J gene: TRBJ1-3
D gene: NA
clone size: many
CDR3 DNA: TGTGCGGCGGGACCGGGGAAGGGCACCATATATTTT
CDR3 protein: CAAGPGKGTIYF

V gene: TRBV6-5
J gene: TRBJ1-4
D gene: NA
clone size: NA
CDR3 DNA: TGTGCCAGCACCGAGGGAGGGTCTAATGAAAAACTGTTTTTT
CDR3 protein: CASTEGGSNEKLFF

V gene: TRBV28
J gene: TRBJ2-7
D gene: NA
clone size: NA
CDR3 DNA: TGTGCCAGCAGCGAGGTAAAAACTGGGGGCATCTACTTC
CDR3 protein: CASSEVKTGGIYF

V gene: TRBV5-1
J gene: TRBJ2-7
D gene: NA
clone size: NA
CDR3 DNA: TGCGCCAGCAGCTTCCTGGGTTACGAGCAGTACTTC
CDR3 protein: CASSFLGYEQYF

V gene: TRBV2
J gene: TRBJ1-5
D gene: NA
clone size: NA
CDR3 DNA: TGTGCCAGCAGTAACAGGGAAGGCTACCAGCATTTT
CDR3 protein: CASSNREGYQHF

V gene: TRBV7-9
J gene: TRBJ2-7
D gene: NA
clone size: NA
CDR3 DNA: TGTGCCAGCAGCCGCCGGACGGATTCCTACGAGCAGTACTTC
CDR3 protein: CASSRRTDSYEQYF

V gene: TRBV5-6
J gene: TRBJ2-5
D gene: TRBD1
clone size: NA
CDR3 DNA: TGTGCCAGCAGCTTGGCCGGGACAGGGGTAGGGGAGACCCAGTACTTC
CDR3 protein: CASSLAGTGVGETQYF

V gene: TRBV12-5
J gene: TRBJ2-1
D gene: NA
clone size: NA
CDR3 DNA: TGTGCTAGTGGTTTCGGGACTCCGAGGGTGTTCTTC
CDR3 protein: CASGFGTPRVFF

V gene: TRBV6-1
J gene: TRBJ2-7
D gene: TRBD2
clone size: few
CDR3 DNA: TGTGCCAGCACCAAAAGCGGGGGCGACGAGCAGTACTTC
CDR3 protein: CASTKSGGDEQYF

V gene: TRBV27
J gene: TRBJ2-1
D gene: TRBD2
clone size: once
CDR3 DNA: TGTGCCAACCCGGGACTAACTAATGAGCAGTTCTTC
CDR3 protein: CANPGLTNEQFF

V gene: TRBV28
J gene: TRBJ2-1
D gene: TRBD2
clone size: NA
CDR3 DNA: TGTGCCAGCAGTTTAATATATGGGAGGGTAAATGAGCAGTTCTTC
CDR3 protein: CASSLIYGRVNEQFF

V gene: TRBV6-5
J gene: TRBJ2-7
D gene: NA
clone size: NA
CDR3 DNA: TGTGCCAGCAGTTATTCAGGATTCTCCTACGAGCAGTACTTC
CDR3 protein: CASSYSGFSYEQYF

V gene: TRBV6-6
J gene: TRBJ1-2
D gene: NA
clone size: NA
CDR3 DNA: TGTGCCAGCAGCCCCTCGGGGGGATACAACTATGGCTACACCTTC
CDR3 protein: CASSPSGGYNYGYTF

V gene: TRBV2
J gene: TRBJ2-1
D gene: NA
clone size: NA
CDR3 DNA: TGTGCCAGCAGCGCCCCGGGGCGAGGGTCCTACAATGAGCAGTTCTTC
CDR3 protein: CASSAPGRGSYNEQFF

V gene: TRBV10-2
J gene: TRBJ1-1
D gene: NA
clone size: NA
CDR3 DNA: TGCGCCAGCAGTGATAGTTCCGGCATGAACACTGAAGCTTTCTTT
CDR3 protein: CASSDSSGMNTEAFF

V gene: TRBV7-9
J gene: TRBJ2-1
D gene: NA
clone size: NA
CDR3 DNA: TGTGCCAGCAGCACAACAGACGGACGCTCCTACAATGAGCAGTTCTTC
CDR3 protein: CASSTTDGRSYNEQFF

V gene: TRBV29-1
J gene: TRBJ2-5
D gene: NA
clone size: NA
CDR3 DNA: TGCAGCGGGGGCGGCTTTTTCCAAGAGACCCAGTACTTC
CDR3 protein: CSGGGFFQETQYF

V gene: TRBV6-8
J gene: TRBJ2-2
D gene: NA
clone size: NA
CDR3 DNA: TGTGCCAGCAGTTCGCAGGAGAAGATGACGAACACCGGGGAGCTGTTTTTT
CDR3 protein: CASSSQEKMTNTGELFF

V gene: TRBV27
J gene: TRBJ1-1
D gene: NA
clone size: NA
CDR3 DNA: TGTGCCAGCAGTTTAAAGGCGGGGAACACTGAAGCTTTCTTT
CDR3 protein: CASSLKAGNTEAFF

V gene: TRBV15
J gene: TRBJ1-3
D gene: NA
clone size: once
CDR3 DNA: TGTGCCACCAGCAGCGCCGTGGGGGGAGCTGGAAACACCATATATTTT
CDR3 protein: CATSSAVGGAGNTIYF

V gene: TRBV4-3
J gene: TRBJ2-3
D gene: TRBD2
clone size: few
CDR3 DNA: TGCGCCAGCAGCCAGGGGCTAGCGGGAGGGCTCACAGATACGCAGTATTTT
CDR3 protein: CASSQGLAGGLTDTQYF

V gene: TRBV2
J gene: TRBJ2-5
D gene: NA
clone size: few
CDR3 DNA: TGTGCCAGCAGTCCCATCTCGTTTAAAGTGGAGACCCAGTACTTC
CDR3 protein: CASSPISFKVETQYF

V gene: TRBV7-2
J gene: TRBJ2-1
D gene: NA
clone size: NA
CDR3 DNA: TGTGCCAGCAGCCGCTTCGTCCGGGAGATCTACAATGAGCAGTTCTTC
CDR3 protein: CASSRFVREIYNEQFF

V gene: TRBV28
J gene: TRBJ2-3
D gene: NA
clone size: NA
CDR3 DNA: TGTGCCAGCAGTCCGGACTGGGGCAACACAGATACGCAGTATTTT
CDR3 protein: CASSPDWGNTDTQYF

V gene: TRBV29-1
J gene: TRBJ2-5
D gene: NA
clone size: once
CDR3 DNA: TGCAGCGGGGGATACCAAGAGACCCAGTACTTC
CDR3 protein: CSGGYQETQYF

V gene: TRBV6-6
J gene: TRBJ2-7
D gene: TRBD1
clone size: NA
CDR3 DNA: TGTGCCAGCAGGGGGGACAGAACCTACGAGCAGTACTTC
CDR3 protein: CASRGDRTYEQYF

V gene: TRBV29-1
J gene: TRBJ1-2
D gene: TRBD1
clone size: NA
CDR3 DNA: TGCAGCGTCGGACAGGGTGGCTATGGCTACACCTTC
CDR3 protein: CSVGQGGYGYTF

V gene: TRBV9
J gene: TRBJ2-5
D gene: TRBD2
clone size: once
CDR3 DNA: TGTGCCAGCAGCGCAGCGGGGCACCAAGAGACCCAGTACTTC
CDR3 protein: CASSAAGHQETQYF

V gene: TRBV5-1
J gene: TRBJ2-1
D gene: NA
clone size: few
CDR3 DNA: TGCGCCAGCAGCTTGCAGGCAGGGTTGGGGGATGAGCAGTTCTTC
CDR3 protein: CASSLQAGLGDEQFF

V gene: TRBV28
J gene: TRBJ2-5
D gene: NA
clone size: NA
CDR3 DNA: TGTGCCAGCAGTGTTCTGGCGGGACAACAAGAGACCCAGTACTTC
CDR3 protein: CASSVLAGQQETQYF

V gene: TRBV28
J gene: TRBJ2-3
D gene: TRBD2
clone size: once
CDR3 DNA: TGTGCCAGCAGTTTATTGGTGACTAGCGGCGGTACGCAGTATTTT
CDR3 protein: CASSLLVTSGGTQYF

V gene: TRBV7-9
J gene: TRBJ1-4
D gene: TRBD1
clone size: NA
CDR3 DNA: TGTGCCAGCAGCTCGGACAGGTTAGGGGCCGAAAAACTGTTTTTT
CDR3 protein: CASSSDRLGAEKLFF

V gene: TRBV5-1
J gene: TRBJ1-3
D gene: NA
clone size: NA
CDR3 DNA: TGCGCCAGCAGCTTGAGCTTAGGGGGCTCTGGAAACACCATATATTTT
CDR3 protein: CASSLSLGGSGNTIYF